This entry concerns a single T cell receptor beta chain. Which antigen it targets is not known. No per-base quality is available; no much larger clone lies one base away. Library preparation employed the immunoSEQ multiplex PCR assay. TCRdb provides this immuneACCESS table in a form limited to in-frame rearrangements. Some clones are lacking; in checked studies, under half of them reflect an unresolved V gene, and why the rest are absent is not known. The sample table records 65,000 to 90,000 clones; more than 90% of these occur just once. 4% to 5% of the sample rests with the top ten. This record belongs to a study of technical replicates of blood from several donors listed by TCRdb under 2017. The sequencing sample was made of PBMCs. The sequence came from a human donor in good health. Some clones in this sample may be carry-over from other donors' samples.

The nucleotide sequence reads TGTGCCAGCAGTTTAGTAGCGGCAAACTCCTACGAGCAGTACTTC. Translation gives CASSLVAANSYEQYF. The sequence is built from TRBV28 and TRBJ2-7; a tentative D call is TRBD2 (6 bases match). Spanning cysteine to phenylalanine, the CDR3 consists of 15 amino acids. Left in the record is the CDR3 DNA by itself, 45 bases read in frame from the first base. Trimming removed 2 bases from V and 0 bases from J, leaving 11 bases between the germline ends. CDR1 and CDR2 were assigned from the germline V gene as MDHEN and SYDVKM.